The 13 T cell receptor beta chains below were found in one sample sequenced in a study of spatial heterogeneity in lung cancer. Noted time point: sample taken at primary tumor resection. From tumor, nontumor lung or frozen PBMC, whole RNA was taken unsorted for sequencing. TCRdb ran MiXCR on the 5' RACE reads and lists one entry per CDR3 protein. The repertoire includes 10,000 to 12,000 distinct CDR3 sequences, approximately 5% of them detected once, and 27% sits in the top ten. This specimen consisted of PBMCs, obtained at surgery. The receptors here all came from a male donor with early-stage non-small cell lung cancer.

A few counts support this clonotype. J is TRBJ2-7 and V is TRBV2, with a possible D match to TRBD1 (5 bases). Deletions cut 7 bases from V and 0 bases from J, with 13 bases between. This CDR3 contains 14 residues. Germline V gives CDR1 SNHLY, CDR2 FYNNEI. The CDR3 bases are TGTGCCAGCAATGGGCAGGGTCCCTCCTACGAGCAGTACTTC. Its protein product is CASNGQGPSYEQYF.

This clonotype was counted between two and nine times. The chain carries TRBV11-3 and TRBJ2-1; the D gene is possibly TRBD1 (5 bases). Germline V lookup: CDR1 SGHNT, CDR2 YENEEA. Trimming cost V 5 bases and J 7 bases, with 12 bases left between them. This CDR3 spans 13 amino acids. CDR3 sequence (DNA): TGTGCCAGCAGCCCGACCCAGGGTAATGAGCAGTTCTTC. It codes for CASSPTQGNEQFF.

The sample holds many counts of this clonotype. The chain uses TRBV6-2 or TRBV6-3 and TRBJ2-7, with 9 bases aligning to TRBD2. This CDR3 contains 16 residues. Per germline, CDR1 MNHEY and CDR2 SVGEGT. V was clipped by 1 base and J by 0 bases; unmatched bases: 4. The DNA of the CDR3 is TGTGCCAGCAGTTACTTTAGCGGGAGCGGCTCCTACGAGCAGTACTTC. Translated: CASSYFSGSGSYEQYF.

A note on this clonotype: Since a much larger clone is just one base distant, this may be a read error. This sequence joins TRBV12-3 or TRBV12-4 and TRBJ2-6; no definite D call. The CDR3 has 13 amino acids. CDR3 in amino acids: CVSKISGANVLTF. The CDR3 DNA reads TGTGTCAGCAAAATCTCTGGGGCCAACGTCCTGACTTTC.

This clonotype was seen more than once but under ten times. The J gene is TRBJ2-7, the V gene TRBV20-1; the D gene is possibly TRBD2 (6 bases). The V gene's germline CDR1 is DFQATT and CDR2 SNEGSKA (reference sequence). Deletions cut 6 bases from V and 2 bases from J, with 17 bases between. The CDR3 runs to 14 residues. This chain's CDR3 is CSAPEGSWTYEQYF. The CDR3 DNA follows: TGCAGTGCCCCGGAGGGCAGTTGGACCTACGAGCAGTACTTC.

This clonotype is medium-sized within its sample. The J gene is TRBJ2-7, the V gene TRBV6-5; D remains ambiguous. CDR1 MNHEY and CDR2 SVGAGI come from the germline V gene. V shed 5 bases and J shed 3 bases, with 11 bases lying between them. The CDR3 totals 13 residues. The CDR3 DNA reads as TGTGCCAGCAGTCCCCGAACCAGCTACGAGCAGTACTTC. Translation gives CASSPRTSYEQYF.

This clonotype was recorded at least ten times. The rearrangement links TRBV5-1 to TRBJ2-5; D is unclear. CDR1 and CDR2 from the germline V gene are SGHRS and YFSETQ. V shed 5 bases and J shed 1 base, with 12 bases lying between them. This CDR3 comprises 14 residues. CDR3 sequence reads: CASRKTPSQETQYF. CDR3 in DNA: TGCGCCAGCAGGAAGACTCCCTCCCAAGAGACCCAGTACTTC. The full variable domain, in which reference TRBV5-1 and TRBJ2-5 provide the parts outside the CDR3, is KAGVTQTPRYLIKTRGQQVTLSCSPISGHRSVSWYQQTPGQGLQFLFEYFSETQRNKGNFPGRFSGRQFSNSRSEMNVSTLELGDSALYLCASRKTPSQETQYFGPGTRLLVL.

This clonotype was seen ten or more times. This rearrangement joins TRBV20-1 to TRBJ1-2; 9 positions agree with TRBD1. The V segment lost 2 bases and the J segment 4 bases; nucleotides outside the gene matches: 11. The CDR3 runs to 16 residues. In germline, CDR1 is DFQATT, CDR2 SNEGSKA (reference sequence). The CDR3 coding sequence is TGCAGTGCTAGAATGGCGGCACAGGGGGCTGTCTATGGCTACACCTTC. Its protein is CSARMAAQGAVYGYTF.

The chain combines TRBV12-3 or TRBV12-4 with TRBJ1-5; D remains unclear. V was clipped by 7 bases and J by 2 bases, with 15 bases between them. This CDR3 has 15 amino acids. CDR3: CASTISGVGNQPQHF. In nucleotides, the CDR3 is TGTGCCAGCACCATATCGGGTGTAGGCAATCAGCCCCAGCATTTT.

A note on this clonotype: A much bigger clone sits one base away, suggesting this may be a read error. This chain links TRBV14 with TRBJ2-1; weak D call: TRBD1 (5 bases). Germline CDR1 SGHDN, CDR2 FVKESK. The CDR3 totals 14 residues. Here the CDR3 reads CPSSPTAVYNEQFF. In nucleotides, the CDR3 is TGTCCCAGCAGTCCGACAGCCGTTTACAATGAGCAGTTCTTC.

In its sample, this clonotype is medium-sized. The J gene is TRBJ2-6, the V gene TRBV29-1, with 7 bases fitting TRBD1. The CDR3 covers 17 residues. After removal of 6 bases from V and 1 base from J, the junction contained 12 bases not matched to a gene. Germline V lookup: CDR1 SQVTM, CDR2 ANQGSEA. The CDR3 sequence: CSVVIDREGSGANVLTF. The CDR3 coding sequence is TGCAGCGTGGTTATTGACAGGGAAGGGTCTGGGGCCAACGTCCTGACTTTC. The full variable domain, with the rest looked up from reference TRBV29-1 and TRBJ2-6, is SAVISQKPSRDICQRGTSLTIQCQVDSQVTMMFWYRQQPGQSLTLIATANQGSEATYESGFVIDKFPISRPNLTFSTLTVSNMSPEDSSIYLCSVVIDREGSGANVLTFGAGSRLTVL.

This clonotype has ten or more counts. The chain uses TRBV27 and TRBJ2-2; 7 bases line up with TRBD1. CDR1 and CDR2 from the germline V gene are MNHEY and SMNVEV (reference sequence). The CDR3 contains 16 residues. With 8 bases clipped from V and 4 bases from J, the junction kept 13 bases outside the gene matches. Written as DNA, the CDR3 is TGTGCCAGCGGATTCGACAGGGACCTAAGCACCGGGGAGCTGTTTTTT. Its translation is CASGFDRDLSTGELFF.

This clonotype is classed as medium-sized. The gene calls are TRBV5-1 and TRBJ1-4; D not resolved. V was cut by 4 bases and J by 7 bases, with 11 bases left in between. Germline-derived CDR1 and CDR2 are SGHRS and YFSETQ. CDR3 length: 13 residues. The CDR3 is CASSLDPSEKLFF. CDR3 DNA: TGCGCCAGCAGCCTAGACCCGTCTGAAAAACTGTTTTTT.